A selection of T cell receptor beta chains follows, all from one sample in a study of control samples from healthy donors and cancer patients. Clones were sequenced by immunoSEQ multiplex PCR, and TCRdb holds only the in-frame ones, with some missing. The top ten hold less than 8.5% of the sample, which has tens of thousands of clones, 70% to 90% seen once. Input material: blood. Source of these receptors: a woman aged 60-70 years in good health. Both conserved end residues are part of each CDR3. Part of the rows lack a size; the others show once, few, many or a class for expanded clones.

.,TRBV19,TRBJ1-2,CASSIGGGGNYGYTF
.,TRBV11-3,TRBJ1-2,CASSLELSTGANYGYTF
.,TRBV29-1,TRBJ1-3,CSVEPNPGNTIYF
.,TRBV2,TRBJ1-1,CASSESTVWGPEAFF
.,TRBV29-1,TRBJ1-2,CSATGKYGYTF
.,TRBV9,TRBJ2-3,CASSVGSPDTQYF
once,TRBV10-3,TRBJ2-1,CAIAGTSYNEQFF
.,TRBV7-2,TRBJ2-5,CASSLFSGRLGETQYF
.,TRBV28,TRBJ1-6,CASSRIRQGSPLHF
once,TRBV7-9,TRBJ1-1,CASSSAGTKAFF
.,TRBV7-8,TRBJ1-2,CASSHRVLPSSNYGYTF
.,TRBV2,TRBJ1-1,CASRPDGTGTEAFF